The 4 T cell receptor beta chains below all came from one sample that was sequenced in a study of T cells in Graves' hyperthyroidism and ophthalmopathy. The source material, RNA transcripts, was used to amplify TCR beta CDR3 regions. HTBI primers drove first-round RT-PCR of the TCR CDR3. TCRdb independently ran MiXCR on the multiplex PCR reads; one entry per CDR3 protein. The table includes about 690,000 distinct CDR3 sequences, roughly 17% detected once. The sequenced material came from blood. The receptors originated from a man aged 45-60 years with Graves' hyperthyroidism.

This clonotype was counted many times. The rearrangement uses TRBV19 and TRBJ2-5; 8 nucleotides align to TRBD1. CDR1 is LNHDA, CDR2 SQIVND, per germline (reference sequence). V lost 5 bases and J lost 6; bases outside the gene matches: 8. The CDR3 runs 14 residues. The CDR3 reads CASSVDRGRQTQYF. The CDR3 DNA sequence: TGTGCCAGTAGTGTTGACAGGGGCCGGCAGACCCAGTACTTC.

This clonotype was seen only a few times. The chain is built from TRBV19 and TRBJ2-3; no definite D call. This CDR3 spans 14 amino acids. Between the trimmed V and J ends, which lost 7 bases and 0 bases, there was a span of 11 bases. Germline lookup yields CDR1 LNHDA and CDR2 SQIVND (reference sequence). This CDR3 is CASKQAPSTDTQYF. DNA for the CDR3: TGTGCCAGTAAGCAGGCCCCTAGCACAGATACGCAGTATTTT. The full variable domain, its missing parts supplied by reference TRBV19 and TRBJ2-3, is DGGITQSPKYLFRKEGQNVTLSCEQNLNHDAMYWYRQDPGQGLRLIYYSQIVNDFQKGDIAEGYSVSREKKESFPLTVTSAQKNPTAFYLCASKQAPSTDTQYFGPGTRLTVL.

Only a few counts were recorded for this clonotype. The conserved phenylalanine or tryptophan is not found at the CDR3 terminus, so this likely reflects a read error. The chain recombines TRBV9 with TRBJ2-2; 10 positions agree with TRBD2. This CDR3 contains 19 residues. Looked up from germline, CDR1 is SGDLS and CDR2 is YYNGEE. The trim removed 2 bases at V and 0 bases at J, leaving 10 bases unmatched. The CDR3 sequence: CASSVPSLAGVPNTGELFL. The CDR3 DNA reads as TGTGCCAGCAGCGTTCCCTCCCTAGCGGGAGTACCGAACACCGGGGAGCTGTTTCTT.

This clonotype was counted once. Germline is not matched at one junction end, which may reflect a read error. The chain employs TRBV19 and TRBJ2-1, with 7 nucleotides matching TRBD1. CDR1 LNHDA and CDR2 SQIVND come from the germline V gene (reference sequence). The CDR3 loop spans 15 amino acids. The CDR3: CASSYTGTAYNEQLF. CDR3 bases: TGTGCCAGTAGTTACACCGGGACAGCTTACAATGAGCAGCTCTTC.